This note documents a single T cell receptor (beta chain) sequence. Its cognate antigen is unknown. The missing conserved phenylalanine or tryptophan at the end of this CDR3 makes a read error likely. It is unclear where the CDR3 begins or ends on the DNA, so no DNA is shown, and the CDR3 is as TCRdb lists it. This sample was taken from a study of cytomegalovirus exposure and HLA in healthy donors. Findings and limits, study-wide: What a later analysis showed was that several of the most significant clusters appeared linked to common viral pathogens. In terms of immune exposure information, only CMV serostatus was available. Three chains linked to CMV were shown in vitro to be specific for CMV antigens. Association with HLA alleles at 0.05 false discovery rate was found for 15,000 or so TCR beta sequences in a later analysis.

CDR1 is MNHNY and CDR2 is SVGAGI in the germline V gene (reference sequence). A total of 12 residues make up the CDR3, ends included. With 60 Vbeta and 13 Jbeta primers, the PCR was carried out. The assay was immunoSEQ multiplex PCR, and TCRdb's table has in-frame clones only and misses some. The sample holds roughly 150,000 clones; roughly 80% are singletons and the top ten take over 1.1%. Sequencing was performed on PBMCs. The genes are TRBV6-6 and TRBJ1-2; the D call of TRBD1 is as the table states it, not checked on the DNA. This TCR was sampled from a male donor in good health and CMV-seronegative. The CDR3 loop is CASSYPRQGTLY.